This T cell receptor beta chain was retrieved from a study of beta chain features in type 1 diabetes. The CDR3 totals 13 residues. CDR1 SGHKS and CDR2 YYEKEE come from the germline V gene (reference sequence). V lost 1 base and J lost 2, with 6 bases in between. Points on this clone: Its antigen is unidentified.

Reverse transcription of all isolated RNA meant that expressed TCRB transcripts were sequenced. Method: immunoSEQ multiplex PCR; TCRdb's copy keeps in-frame clones and lacks some. The data show 500,000 to 700,000 clones, with 15% seen just once and roughly 0.098% held by the top ten. Findings of the study overall: It was not settled here whether HLA type affects TCRB rearrangement. The naive, central memory and Treg TCRB repertoires showed an apparent similarity that was greater among patients than among healthy donors. In all four CD4+ subsets, TCRB CDR3 length was significantly, moderately reduced in type 1 diabetes.

The chain employs TRBV5-5 and TRBJ1-2; tentative D call: TRBD1 (5 bases). The specimen sequenced was naive CD4+ T cells from blood. This TCR was recovered from a young man in good health. CDR3: CASSLPGNYGYTF. As DNA, the CDR3 is TGTGCCAGCAGCTTGCCAGGGAACTATGGCTACACCTTC.